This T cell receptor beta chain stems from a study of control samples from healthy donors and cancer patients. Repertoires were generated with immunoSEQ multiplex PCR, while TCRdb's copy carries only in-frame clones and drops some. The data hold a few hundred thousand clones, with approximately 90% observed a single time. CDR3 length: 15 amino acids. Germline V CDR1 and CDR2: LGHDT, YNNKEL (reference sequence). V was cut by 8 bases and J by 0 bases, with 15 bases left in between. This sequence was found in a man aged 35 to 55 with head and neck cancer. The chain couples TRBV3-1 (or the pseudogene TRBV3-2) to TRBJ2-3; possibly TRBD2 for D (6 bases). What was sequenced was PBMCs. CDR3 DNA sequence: TGTGCCAGCGCCGACCGGGGGTGGAGCACAGATACGCAGTATTTT. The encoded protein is CASADRGWSTDTQYF.